These 18 T cell receptor beta chains were sequenced from one sample in a study of blood T cell repertoires in COVID-19. Assay: immunoSEQ multiplex PCR; the TCRdb copy retains only in-frame clones and omits some. Of over 100,000 clones listed, around four fifths are singletons. Sequencing input: peripheral blood. The receptors here all came from a man in his sixties with acute or convalescent COVID-19.

The chain couples TRBV7-9 to TRBJ2-7; the match to TRBD1 covers 10 bases. The V segment lost 1 base and the J segment 2 bases; nucleotides outside the gene matches: 2. The CDR3 is 15 residues long. Per the germline V gene, CDR1 is SEHNR and CDR2 is FQNEAQ (reference sequence). The chain's CDR3 is CASSLGQGAPYEQYF. For the CDR3, the DNA is TGTGCCAGCAGCTTAGGACAGGGGGCCCCCTACGAGCAGTACTTC.

This CDR3 is CASSVGENTEAFF. CDR3 nucleotides: TGTGCCAGCTCAGTTGGAGAGAACACTGAAGCTTTCTTT. The chain couples TRBV18 to TRBJ1-1; D uncertain. The V end was cut by 5 bases, the J end by 1 base, with 8 bases between. The CDR3 has 13 amino acids. CDR1 is KGHSH and CDR2 is LQKENI in the germline V gene.

This chain uses TRBV5-4 with TRBJ2-1; 11 bases line up with TRBD2. This CDR3 is 15 amino acids long. Unmatched junction bases numbered 4, after V lost 5 bases and J lost 3 bases. Germline assignment: CDR1 SGHNT and CDR2 YYREEE (reference sequence). The CDR3 sequence: CASSPGTSGYNEQFF. In DNA form, the CDR3 reads TGTGCCAGCAGTCCTGGGACTAGCGGCTACAATGAGCAGTTCTTC. Together with reference TRBV5-4 and TRBJ2-1, the CDR3 gives the full variable domain: ETGVTQSPTHLIKTRGQQVTLRCSSQSGHNTVSWYQQALGQGPQFIFQYYREEENGRGNFPPRFSGLQFPNYSSELNVNALELDDSALYLCASSPGTSGYNEQFFGPGTRLTVL.

This chain uses TRBV6-5 with TRBJ2-2, with TRBD1 matching over 11 bases. V was clipped by 10 bases and J by 5 bases; unmatched bases: 6. Germline-derived CDR1 and CDR2 are MNHEY and SVGAGI. This CDR3 is built from 14 residues. CDR3 coding DNA: TGTGCCATCCGTCGGGACAGGGGGACCGGGGAGCTGTTTTTT. Translation gives CAIRRDRGTGELFF.

This clone has just one count. J is TRBJ2-2 and V is TRBV24-1; 10 bases map to TRBD1. CDR3 length: 17 amino acids. The germline V gene has CDR1 KGHDR and CDR2 SFDVKD. Trimming at V came to 3 bases and at J to 6 bases, leaving 9 bases not matched to a gene. The CDR3 loop reads CATSDVTGTGASGELFF. In nucleotides, the CDR3 is TGTGCCACCAGTGATGTTACCGGGACAGGGGCTTCCGGGGAGCTGTTTTTT.

The chain joins TRBV19 to TRBJ1-3, with D tentatively TRBD1 (5 bases). The germline V gene has CDR1 LNHDA and CDR2 SQIVND (reference sequence). Trimming pared 3 bases from V and 2 bases from J, leaving 8 bases between. The CDR3 loop spans 14 amino acids. The CDR3 reads CASSMGTAGNTIYF. CDR3 bases: TGTGCCAGTAGTATGGGGACTGCTGGAAACACCATATATTTT.

The V call is TRBV12-3 or TRBV12-4, the J call TRBJ1-6, with no clear D. CDR3 length equals 13 residues. V dropped 6 bases and J dropped 4 bases, with 7 bases sitting between them. CDR3 sequence reads: CASSFAYNSPLHF. The CDR3 DNA is TGTGCCAGCAGCTTTGCGTATAATTCACCCCTCCACTTT.

This chain joins TRBV19 and TRBJ1-4; D is possibly TRBD1 (6 bases). Germline lookup yields CDR1 LNHDA and CDR2 SQIVND (reference sequence). The CDR3 consists of 14 residues. The ends were cut back, 3 bases at V and 2 bases at J, with 7 bases in the middle. The CDR3 sequence: CASSIQGTNEKLFF. CDR3 bases: TGTGCCAGTAGTATTCAGGGGACTAATGAAAAACTGTTTTTT.

The chain employs TRBV18 and TRBJ2-3; TRBD2 matches at 15 bases. Unmatched junction bases numbered 7, after V lost 6 bases and J lost 3 bases. Germline V gene lookup returns CDR1 KGHSH and CDR2 LQKENI. The CDR3 runs to 17 residues. CDR3 DNA: TGTGCCAGCTCGCAAAATGGACTAGCGGGAGGGACAGATACGCAGTATTTT. Amino acids: CASSQNGLAGGTDTQYF. Based on the CDR3 plus reference TRBV18 and TRBJ2-3, the full variable domain is NAGVMQNPRHLVRRRGQEARLRCSPMKGHSHVYWYRQLPEEGLKFMVYLQKENIIDESGMPKERFSAEFPKEGPSILRIQQVVRGDSAAYFCASSQNGLAGGTDTQYFGPGTRLTVL.

This clone has more than one count but fewer than ten. The V call is TRBV30, the J call TRBJ1-3, with 7 bases matching TRBD1. The CDR3 extends over 12 amino acids. The germline CDR1 and CDR2 sequences are GTSNPN and SVGIG (reference sequence). The J segment lost 7 bases and the V segment lost 5 bases, leaving 5 bases of the junction unmatched. The CDR3 reads CAWGTVFNTIYF. The CDR3 DNA reads TGTGCCTGGGGGACAGTCTTTAACACCATATATTTT.

The chain links TRBV7-2 to TRBJ1-5; D is undetermined. Germline values: CDR1 SGHTA, CDR2 FQGNSA. There are 17 residues in the CDR3. Deletions cut 1 base from V and 5 bases from J, with 18 bases between. CDR3 region: CASSLDPRESRYQPQHF. The CDR3 DNA follows: TGTGCCAGCAGCTTAGACCCCCGGGAGAGTAGGTATCAGCCCCAGCATTTT.

The V and J genes are TRBV10-1 and TRBJ1-5; maybe TRBD1 (6 bases). The CDR3 is made up of 14 amino acids. The germline V and J ends were trimmed by 7 bases and 4 bases, with 14 bases remaining between them. Per germline, CDR1 WNHNN and CDR2 SYGVQD (reference sequence). DNA for the CDR3: TGCGCCAGCAATTCAGTGAGGGGGAATCAGCCCCAGCATTTT. It is translated as CASNSVRGNQPQHF.

V usage is TRBV6-2 or TRBV6-3 and J usage is TRBJ1-5, with D perhaps TRBD1 (5 bases). Germline V CDR1 and CDR2: MNHEY, SVGEGT. CDR3 length: 16 amino acids. V lost 2 bases and J lost 5, with 16 bases in between. CDR3 protein: CASSYRAGNDYQPQHF. In nucleotides, the CDR3 is TGTGCCAGCAGTTACCGGGCAGGGAATGATTATCAGCCCCAGCATTTT.

The chain recombines TRBV6-1 with TRBJ2-1; perhaps TRBD2 as D (5 bases). CDR1 is MNHNS, CDR2 SASEGT, per germline. The V end was cut by 2 bases, the J end by 0 bases, with 11 bases between. The CDR3 totals 16 residues. In nucleotides, the CDR3 is TGTGCCAGCAGTGAAAACGGGGTTAGCTCCTACAATGAGCAGTTCTTC. Amino acids: CASSENGVSSYNEQFF.

The V call is TRBV7-2, the J call TRBJ2-7, with 11 bases that match TRBD1. The V and J ends lost 1 base and 6 bases, in that order; junction bases with no gene match: 8. Germline values: CDR1 SGHTA, CDR2 FQGNSA. This CDR3 contains 16 residues. CDR3 in DNA: TGTGCCAGCAGCTTAGGGGGGCCTGGGACAGGGGGCGAGCAGTACTTC. This translates into CASSLGGPGTGGEQYF.

The chain uses TRBV11-2 and TRBJ2-1, with D tentatively TRBD1 (5 bases). The germline V and J ends were trimmed by 4 bases and 0 bases, with 7 bases remaining between them. Germline V gene lookup returns CDR1 SGHAT and CDR2 FQNNGV. The CDR3 extends over 14 amino acids. CDR3 in amino acids: CASSYDSSYNEQFF. CDR3 nucleotides: TGTGCCAGCAGCTACGACAGCTCCTACAATGAGCAGTTCTTC.

The chain carries TRBV9 and TRBJ2-1, with D maybe TRBD2 (5 bases). The germline V gene has CDR1 SGDLS and CDR2 YYNGEE. This CDR3 comprises 17 residues. V shed 1 base and J shed 8 bases, with 22 bases lying between them. The CDR3 here is CASSVNLNHVGVYEQFF. DNA for the CDR3: TGTGCCAGCAGCGTAAACCTCAATCATGTGGGAGTTTATGAGCAGTTCTTC.

The rearrangement links TRBV18 to TRBJ1-1; 9 nucleotides match TRBD1. V was pared by 5 bases and J by 8 bases, with 21 bases of the junction left unmatched. This CDR3 has 18 amino acids. CDR1 and CDR2 (germline): KGHSH, LQKENI. The CDR3 sequence: CASSFYQGTGPLLQEAFF. The CDR3 coding sequence is TGTGCCAGCTCATTCTATCAGGGGACAGGGCCCCTTTTACAGGAAGCTTTCTTT.